These 11 T cell receptor beta chains were all obtained from the same sample, sequenced in a study of shared clonotypes between healthy human individuals. Measured with immunoSEQ multiplex PCR; TCRdb has only the in-frame clones, and not every one. The sample contains roughly 320,000 clones, around 87% of which appear only once. Sample: memory CD8+ T cells sorted from blood. The subset is: CD45RO+ cells pooled with CCR7-negative TemRA cells. These receptors were taken from a man aged 18 to 29 in good health.

The chain is built from TRBV4-1 and TRBJ2-1, with 8 nucleotides matching TRBD2. The germline CDR1 and CDR2 sequences are MGHRA and YSYEKL. V lost 4 bases and J lost 5; bases outside the gene matches: 19. The CDR3 is made up of 19 amino acids. CDR3 loop: CASSPTGPTGGKLDNEQFF. DNA for the CDR3: TGCGCCAGCAGCCCGACGGGACCCACGGGAGGGAAGTTGGACAATGAGCAGTTCTTC.

As concerns this clone: Other DNA sequences from this sample encode an identical CDR3 as well. J is TRBJ2-2 and V is TRBV27; no reliable D call. Looked up from germline, CDR1 is MNHEY and CDR2 is SMNVEV (reference sequence). Between the trimmed V and J ends, which lost 2 bases and 1 base, there was a span of 5 bases. The CDR3 sequence is 14 residues long. In DNA form, the CDR3 reads TGTGCCAGCAGTTTACTGGGGAACACCGGGGAGCTGTTTTTT. Its protein product is CASSLLGNTGELFF.

The genes are TRBV11-2 and TRBJ2-7, with D unresolved. Germline-derived CDR1 and CDR2 are SGHAT and FQNNGV. The V gene lost 4 bases and the J gene lost 2 bases, with 18 bases spanning the gap. This CDR3 contains 16 residues. The CDR3 DNA sequence: TGTGCCAGCAGCTCCTCTTCTCTGGCAGGCACCTACGAGCAGTACTTC. Protein: CASSSSSLAGTYEQYF.

The V gene is TRBV15, the J gene TRBJ2-7; TRBD1 matches at 7 bases. Germline V lookup: CDR1 LNHNV, CDR2 YYDKDF (reference sequence). The V segment lost 5 bases and the J segment 4 bases; nucleotides outside the gene matches: 8. This CDR3 region has 14 residues. The CDR3 bases are TGTGCCACCAGCGAGACAGGGAAGCCATACGAGCAGTACTTC. Translation gives CATSETGKPYEQYF.

The CDR3 DNA is TGTGCCAGCAGCTTAGTTGAGGTGGGTGAGCAGTTCTTC. Residues: CASSLVEVGEQFF. The chain is built from TRBV7-9 and TRBJ2-1; no clear D gene. V was trimmed by 1 base and J by 9 bases, leaving 10 bases between them. There are 13 residues in the CDR3. CDR1 is SEHNR, CDR2 FQNEAQ, per germline (reference sequence). Using reference TRBV7-9 and TRBJ2-1 for the parts outside the CDR3, the full variable domain is DTGVSQNPRHKITKRGQNVTFRCDPISEHNRLYWYRQTLGQGPEFLTYFQNEAQLEKSRLLSDRFSAERPKGSFSTLEIQRTEQGDSAMYLCASSLVEVGEQFFGPGTRLTVL.

This chain connects TRBV13 to TRBJ2-7; D gene uncertain. The CDR3 covers 14 residues. Trimming cost V 1 base and J 3 bases, with 10 bases left between them. CDR1 is PRHDT and CDR2 is FYEKMQ in the germline V gene (reference sequence). CDR3 DNA: TGTGCCAGCAGCTTAGCCAGTCCCGGCTACGAGCAGTACTTC. Residues: CASSLASPGYEQYF. Using reference TRBV13 and TRBJ2-7 for the parts outside the CDR3, the full variable domain is AAGVIQSPRHLIKEKRETATLKCYPIPRHDTVYWYQQGPGQDPQFLISFYEKMQSDKGSIPDRFSAQQFSDYHSELNMSSLELGDSALYFCASSLASPGYEQYFGPGTRLTVT.

The rearrangement links TRBV15 to TRBJ2-3, with D perhaps matching TRBD1 (6 bases). The V end was cut by 0 bases, the J end by 3 bases, with 16 bases between. This CDR3 spans 17 amino acids. CDR1 is LNHNV and CDR2 is YYDKDF in the germline V gene (reference sequence). CDR3 amino acids: CATSRDIRGPATDTQYF. In DNA form, the CDR3 reads TGTGCCACCAGCAGAGATATCAGGGGACCAGCGACAGATACGCAGTATTTT.

The genes are TRBV20-1 and TRBJ1-5; no definite D call. Germline V gene data show CDR1 as DFQATT and CDR2 as SNEGSKA (reference sequence). This CDR3 has 11 residues. V was trimmed by 7 bases and J by 11 bases, leaving 15 bases between them. The CDR3 DNA reads as TGCAGTGGGACTAACCGGGTGTCCCAGCATTTT. Translating gives CSGTNRVSQHF.

V gene TRBV6-5 combines with J gene TRBJ1-4; the D is unclear. The CDR3 is 12 residues long. Germline CDR1 and CDR2: MNHEY and SVGAGI. V dropped 4 bases and J dropped 7 bases, with 7 bases sitting between them. CDR3 in amino acids: CASSSLGEKLFF. The CDR3 DNA reads as TGTGCCAGCAGTTCCCTCGGTGAAAAACTGTTTTTT.

This sequence joins TRBV4-3 and TRBJ1-2; no clear D. V was shortened by 0 bases and J by 4 bases, with 15 bases between the two germline ends. The CDR3 has 16 amino acids. Germline V gene data show CDR1 as LGHNA and CDR2 as YSLEER. The DNA of the CDR3 is TGCGCCAGCAGCCAAGAGTGGGCGTCGGTGGCCTATGGCTACACCTTC. This gives the protein CASSQEWASVAYGYTF.

About this clone itself: This likely reflects a read error, since a far larger clone is one base away. This CDR3 is also generated by other DNA sequences in the sample. The chain carries TRBV13 and TRBJ2-7; TRBD1 might be the D (5 bases). Germline assignment: CDR1 PRHDT and CDR2 FYEKMQ (reference sequence). There are 14 residues in the CDR3. The CDR3 loop reads CASSLEGAGSEQYF. The CDR3 coding sequence is TGCGCCAGCAGCTTAGAAGGGGCTGGTAGCGAGCAGTACTTC.